The 4 T cell receptor beta chains below were found in one sample sequenced in a study of control samples from healthy donors and cancer patients. Using immunoSEQ multiplex PCR, the repertoire was profiled, and TCRdb retains in-frame clones only, with some absent. Here the sample spans 150,000 to 200,000 clones, 90% being singletons. Sequencing was carried out using blood. Receptors were obtained from a woman aged 45-65 years in good health.

This chain connects TRBV7-8 to TRBJ2-1; 7 bases line up with TRBD1. Germline CDR1 reads SGHVS; CDR2 reads FQNEAQ. The CDR3 totals 17 residues. V was pared by 7 bases and J by 8 bases, with 20 bases of the junction left unmatched. The CDR3, as DNA: TGTGCCAGCACCGGAAGACAGGGTATTCATGCCGCGGATGAGCAGTTCTTC. Translation: CASTGRQGIHAADEQFF. Variable domain in full (rest from reference TRBV7-8 and TRBJ2-1): GAGVSQSPRYKVAKRGQDVALRCDPISGHVSLFWYQQALGQGPEFLTYFQNEAQLDKSGLPSDRFFAERPEGSVSTLKIQRTQQEDSAVYLCASTGRQGIHAADEQFFGPGTRLTVL.

The chain has TRBV5-6 and TRBJ1-1; 8 nucleotides line up with TRBD1. CDR3 length: 16 residues. Germline values: CDR1 SGHDT, CDR2 YYEEEE. V was pared by 0 bases and J by 0 bases, with 4 bases of the junction left unmatched. The DNA of the CDR3 is TGTGCCAGCAGCTTGGGGCAGGGGGCCTTGAACACTGAAGCTTTCTTT. Its protein product is CASSLGQGALNTEAFF.

This chain links TRBV28 with TRBJ2-7, with TRBD1 matching 7 bases. Losses at the gene ends were 4 bases for V and 5 bases for J; bases not matched to a gene: 11. This CDR3 has 15 residues. Germline lookup yields CDR1 MDHEN and CDR2 SYDVKM. The CDR3 sequence is CASSSGQAVGHEQYF. The CDR3 DNA reads as TGTGCCAGCAGTTCTGGACAGGCCGTTGGCCACGAGCAGTACTTC.

The chain couples TRBV5-4 to TRBJ2-7; tentatively, D is TRBD1 (6 bases). The germline V gene has CDR1 SGHNT and CDR2 YYREEE (reference sequence). This CDR3 has 14 amino acids. V lost 1 base to trimming and J lost 7 bases, with 15 bases between them. The CDR3 sequence is CASSLSRGDREQYF. The CDR3 DNA reads as TGTGCCAGCAGCTTGTCCAGGGGAGATAGAGAGCAGTACTTC.